Included here is one T cell receptor (beta chain) sequence, with context. What it recognizes is unknown. This may stem from a read error, because a much larger clone lies one nucleotide away. The sample belongs to a study of Graves' ophthalmopathy and Graves' hyperthyroidism. Excluded: other autoimmune disease, uncontrolled infection, pregnancy or lactation. Clinical symptoms and serum thyroxine were used for diagnosis; TRAb, thyroid ultrasound and orbital computed tomography were also relied on. Study-level points and caveats: Ophthalmopathy progression prediction by the model yielded a sensitivity of approximately 71% and a specificity of approximately 77%. Among expanded thyroid clonotypes above 0.001 frequency, most also occurred in blood.

From RNA, the CDR3 regions of TCR beta chains were amplified and sequenced. First-round RT-PCR employed HTBI primers, with a second-round multiplex PCR after it. TCRdb analysed the multiplex PCR reads with MiXCR anew, one entry per CDR3 protein. The sample holds 450,000 to 600,000 distinct CDR3 sequences, just under 40% seen once. The sequenced sample was peripheral blood or thyroid tissue (not recorded which). The source of this sequence is an adult man with Graves' hyperthyroidism.

The CDR3 DNA sequence: TGCGCCAGCAGCGTGGAGGGACAGGGTTTTGGTGAAGCTTTCTTT. Its protein is CASSVEGQGFGEAFF. The V call is TRBV5-1, the J call TRBJ1-1; 9 nucleotides match TRBD1. Trimming took 4 bases from V and 7 from J; bases not matched to a gene: 11. The CDR3 sequence is 15 residues long. Germline V gene data show CDR1 as SGHRS and CDR2 as YFSETQ.